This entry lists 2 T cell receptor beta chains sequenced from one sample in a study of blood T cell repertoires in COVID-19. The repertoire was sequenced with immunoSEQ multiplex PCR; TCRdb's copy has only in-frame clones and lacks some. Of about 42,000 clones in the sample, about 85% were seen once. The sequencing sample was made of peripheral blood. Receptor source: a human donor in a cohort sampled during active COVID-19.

The CDR3 protein is CASSRDSPPNEQFF. CDR3 nucleotides: TGTGCCAGCAGCCGGGACTCCCCACCGAATGAGCAGTTCTTC. The chain uses TRBV9 and TRBJ2-1; the D gene is possibly TRBD2 (6 bases). With 4 bases removed from V and 7 bases from J, the gap between germline ends came to 15 bases. CDR3 length equals 14 residues. From germline, CDR1 is SGDLS and CDR2 YYNGEE.

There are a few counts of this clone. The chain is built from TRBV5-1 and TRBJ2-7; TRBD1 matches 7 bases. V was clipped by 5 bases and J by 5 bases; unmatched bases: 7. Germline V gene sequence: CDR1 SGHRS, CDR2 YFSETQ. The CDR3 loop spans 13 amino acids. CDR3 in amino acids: CASRMTGIDEQYF. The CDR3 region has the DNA TGCGCCAGCAGAATGACAGGGATCGACGAGCAGTACTTC.